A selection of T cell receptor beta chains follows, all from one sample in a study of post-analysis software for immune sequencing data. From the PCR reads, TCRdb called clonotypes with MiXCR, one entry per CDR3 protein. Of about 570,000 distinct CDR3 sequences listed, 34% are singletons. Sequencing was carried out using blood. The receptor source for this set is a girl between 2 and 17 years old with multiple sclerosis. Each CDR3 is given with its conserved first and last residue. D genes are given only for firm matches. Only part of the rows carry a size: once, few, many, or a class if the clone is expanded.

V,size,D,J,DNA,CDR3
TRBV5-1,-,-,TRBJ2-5,TGCGCCAGCAGCTCCGGGAACTTACAAGAGACCCAGTACTTC,CASSSGNLQETQYF
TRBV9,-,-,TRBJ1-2,TGTGCCAGCAGCGTAAGCGCTTCCTCTAACTATGGCTACACCTTC,CASSVSASSNYGYTF
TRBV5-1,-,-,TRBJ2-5,TGCGCCAGCAGCGAGTACTCGGGGAGGGAGACCCAGTACTTC,CASSEYSGRETQYF
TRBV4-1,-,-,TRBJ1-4,TGCGCCAGCAGCCAAGAGGGAGGGGCCGAGGGAAAACTGTTTTTT,CASSQEGGAEGKLFF
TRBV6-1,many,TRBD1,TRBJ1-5,TGTGCCAGCAGTGTTTGGGACAGGGAGGTGAGCAATCAGCCCCAGCATTTT,CASSVWDREVSNQPQHF
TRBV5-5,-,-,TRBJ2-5,TGTGCCAGCAGCTTGGCGGCTATCGGGCAAGAGACCCAGTACTTC,CASSLAAIGQETQYF
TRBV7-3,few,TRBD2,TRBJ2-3,TGTGCCAGCAGCGATGGACTGGCGGGGGGGCGGAATACGCAGTATTTT,CASSDGLAGGRNTQYF
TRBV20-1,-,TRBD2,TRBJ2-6,TGCAGTGCTAGACTAGCGGGGGGGCCTGGGGCCAACGTCCTGACTTTC,CSARLAGGPGANVLTF
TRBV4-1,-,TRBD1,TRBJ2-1,TGCGCCAGCAGCCAACCGGGACAGGGGGTTAATGAGCAGTTCTTC,CASSQPGQGVNEQFF
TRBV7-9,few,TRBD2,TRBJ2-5,TGTGCCAGCAGCTTACAGCGGGGGGACTCAGAGACCCAGTACTTC,CASSLQRGDSETQYF
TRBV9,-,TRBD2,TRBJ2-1,TGTGCCAGCAGCGTAGCGGGGGGGGCCGTGAGTGAGCAGTTCTTC,CASSVAGGAVSEQFF
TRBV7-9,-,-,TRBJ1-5,TGTGCCAGCAGCTCCCGGACAGCGCCCGGACCCCAGCATTTT,CASSSRTAPGPQHF
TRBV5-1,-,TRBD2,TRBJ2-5,TGCGCCAGCAGCCAGAAGAGACTAGCGGGGACGGGGACCCAGTACTTC,CASSQKRLAGTGTQYF